This TCR beta chain emerged from a study of shared clonotypes between healthy human individuals. Study summary: The study drew on two women and three men aged 18 to 49 as donors.

The germline V gene has CDR1 SGHAT and CDR2 FQNNGV. The CDR3 is 14 amino acids. V lost 5 bases, J lost 0 bases, and 11 bases lay in between. Researchers sequenced unsorted PBMC DNA using ten immunoSEQ deep assay plates. Sequencing used immunoSEQ multiplex PCR; TCRdb keeps in-frame clones, though not all of them. The data hold hundreds of thousands of clones, with around 77% observed a single time. As regards this clone: The antigen is not known. This sample also contains other DNA sequences that code for the same CDR3.

Findings and caveats of the study: Having only a few donors restricted how much genetic and exposure-history diversity was captured.

The chain joins TRBV11-2 to TRBJ2-7; D may be TRBD1 (6 bases). The origin of this receptor is a woman aged 40 to 55 in good health. Some clones in this sample may be carry-over from other donors' samples. Sequencing was carried out using PBMCs. The CDR3: CASSPDRSSYEQYF. Written as DNA, the CDR3 is TGTGCCAGCAGCCCAGACAGGTCCTCCTACGAGCAGTACTTC.